This entry concerns a single T cell receptor (beta chain). The target antigen is unknown. The data are from a study of T cell responses to AZD1222 COVID-19 vaccine. General study results and limits: Clonal diversity was possibly underestimated, and white British individuals and females predominated among donors.

V lost 5 bases, J lost 7 bases, and 10 bases stayed unmatched. The CDR3 is made up of 13 amino acids. Per germline, CDR1 SQVTM and CDR2 ANQGSEA. The repertoire was sequenced with immunoSEQ multiplex PCR; TCRdb's copy has only in-frame clones and lacks some. The sample consists of about 210,000 clones, around 92% of them appearing once. This clonotype was sampled from an adult in good health. This material consisted of peripheral blood, taken on day 0 of AZD1222 vaccination. The J gene is TRBJ2-7, the V gene TRBV29-1, with 8 bases matching TRBD1. The CDR3 region is CSVTGTGFLEQYF. CDR3 DNA sequence: TGCAGCGTTACCGGGACAGGATTCCTGGAGCAGTACTTC.